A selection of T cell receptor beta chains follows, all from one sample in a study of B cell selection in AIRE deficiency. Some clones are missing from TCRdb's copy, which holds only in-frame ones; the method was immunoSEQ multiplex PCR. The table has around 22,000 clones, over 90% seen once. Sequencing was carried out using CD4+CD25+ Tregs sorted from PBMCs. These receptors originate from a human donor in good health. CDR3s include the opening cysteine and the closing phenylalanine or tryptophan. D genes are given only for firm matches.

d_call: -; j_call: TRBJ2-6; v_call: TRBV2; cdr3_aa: CASIRGSGANVLTF
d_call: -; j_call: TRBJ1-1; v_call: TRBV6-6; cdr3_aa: CASRNTGNTEAFF
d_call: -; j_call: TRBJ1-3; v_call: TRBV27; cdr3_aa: CASSPTSGNTIYF
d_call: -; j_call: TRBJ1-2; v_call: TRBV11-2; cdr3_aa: CASSLGRGDGSRLGF
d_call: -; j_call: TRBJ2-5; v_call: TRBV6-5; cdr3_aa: CATALGGGETQYF
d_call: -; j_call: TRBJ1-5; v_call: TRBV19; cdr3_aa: CASGPALYSNQPQHF
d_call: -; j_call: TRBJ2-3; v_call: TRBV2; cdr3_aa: CASTGGTDTQYF
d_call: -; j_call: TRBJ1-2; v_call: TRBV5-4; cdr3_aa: CASSPGGVGYYGYTF
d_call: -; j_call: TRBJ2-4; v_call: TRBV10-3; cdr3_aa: CAISESGAAKNIQYF
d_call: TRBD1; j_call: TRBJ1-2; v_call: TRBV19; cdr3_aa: CASSIWDRRNYGYTF
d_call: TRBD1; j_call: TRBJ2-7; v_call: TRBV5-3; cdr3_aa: CARSSTDRAGPYEQYF
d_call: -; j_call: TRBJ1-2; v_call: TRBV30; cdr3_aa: CAWSGRRAGYTF
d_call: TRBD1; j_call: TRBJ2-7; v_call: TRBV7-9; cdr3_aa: CASSPRTGIHEQYF
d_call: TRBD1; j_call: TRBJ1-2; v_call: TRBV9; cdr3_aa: CASSRDSNYGYTF
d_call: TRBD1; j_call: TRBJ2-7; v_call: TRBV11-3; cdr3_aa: CASSLDRGREQYF
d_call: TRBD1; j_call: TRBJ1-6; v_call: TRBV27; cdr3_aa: CASSSSGQGMAPLHF
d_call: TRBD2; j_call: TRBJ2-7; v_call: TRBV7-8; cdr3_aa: CASSPRAGGEGEQYF
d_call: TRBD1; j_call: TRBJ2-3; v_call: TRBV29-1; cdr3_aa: CSVARQGPTDTQYF
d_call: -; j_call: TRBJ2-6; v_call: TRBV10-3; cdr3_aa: CAISESGGSGANVLTF
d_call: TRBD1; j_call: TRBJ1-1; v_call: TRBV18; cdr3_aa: CASSYNRGPGEAFF
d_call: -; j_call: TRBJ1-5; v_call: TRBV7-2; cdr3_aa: CASSSRTVNQPQHF
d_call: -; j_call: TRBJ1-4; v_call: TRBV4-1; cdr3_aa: CASSREGVVANEKLFF
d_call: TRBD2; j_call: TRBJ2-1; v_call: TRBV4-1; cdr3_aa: CASSQEGAGGTYNEQFF
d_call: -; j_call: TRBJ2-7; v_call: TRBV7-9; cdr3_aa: CASSLVGQNYEQYF
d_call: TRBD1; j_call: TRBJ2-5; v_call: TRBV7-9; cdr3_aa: CASSLGDRGRRETQYF
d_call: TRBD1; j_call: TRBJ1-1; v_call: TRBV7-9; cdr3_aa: CASSLETGAEAFF
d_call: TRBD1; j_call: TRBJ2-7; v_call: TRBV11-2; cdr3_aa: CASSIDREGEQYF
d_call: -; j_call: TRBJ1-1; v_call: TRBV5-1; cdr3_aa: CASSLGTDRTEASF
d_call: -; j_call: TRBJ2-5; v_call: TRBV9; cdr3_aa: CASSATSTETQYF
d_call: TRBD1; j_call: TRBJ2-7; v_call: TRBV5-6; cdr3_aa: CASSLIQGAGEQYF
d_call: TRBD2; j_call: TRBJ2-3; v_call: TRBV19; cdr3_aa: CASSMPGLAGAIDTQYF
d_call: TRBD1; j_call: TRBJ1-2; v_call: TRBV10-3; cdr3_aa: CASLEDRGLYGYTF
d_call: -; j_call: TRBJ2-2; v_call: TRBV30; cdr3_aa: CAWGGGPNTGELFF
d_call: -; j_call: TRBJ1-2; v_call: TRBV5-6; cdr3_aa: CASSLVRGLIGYTF
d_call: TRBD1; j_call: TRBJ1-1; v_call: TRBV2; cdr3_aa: CASSGDSHTEAFF
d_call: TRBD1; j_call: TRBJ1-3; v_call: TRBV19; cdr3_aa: CASSSWTGGLGNTIYF
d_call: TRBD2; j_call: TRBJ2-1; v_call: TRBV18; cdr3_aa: CASSPPAGGLREQFF
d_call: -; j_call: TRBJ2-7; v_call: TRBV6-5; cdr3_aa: CASKEPSSEQYF
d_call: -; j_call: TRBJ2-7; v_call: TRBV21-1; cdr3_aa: CASSNQEEDEQYF
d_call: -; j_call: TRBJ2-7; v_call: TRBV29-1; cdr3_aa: CSVGEPSYEQYF
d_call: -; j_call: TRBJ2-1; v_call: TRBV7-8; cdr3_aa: CASSFLTSIHEQFF
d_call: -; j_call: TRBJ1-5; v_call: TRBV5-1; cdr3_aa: CASSWEGGPNQPQHF
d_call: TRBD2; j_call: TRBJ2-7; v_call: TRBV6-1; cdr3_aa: CASSVTLAGEVEQYF